The source of this T cell receptor beta chain is a study of T cell responses to AZD1222 COVID-19 vaccine. Notes on the study in general: Targets within unmutated variant regions were reportedly found for nearly half of spike-specific TCRs. Among those given AZD1222, only 5 to 7 were seropositive at baseline.

This table comes from immunoSEQ multiplex PCR, and its TCRdb copy is limited to in-frame clones, with some not included. The profile shows 120,000 to 150,000 clones, approximately 90% of them singletons. The CDR3 is made up of 16 amino acids. CDR1 is KGHDR and CDR2 is SFDVKD in the germline V gene. The V end was cut by 4 bases, the J end by 6 bases, with 21 bases between. As concerns this clone: What it recognizes is unknown.

This TCR was recovered from an adult in good health. Sequenced here: peripheral blood, sampled on day 0 of AZD1222 vaccination. The chain combines TRBV24-1 with TRBJ2-7; weak D call: TRBD2 (5 bases). Here the CDR3 DNA reads TGTGCCACCAGTGACCCGAAGGACGGTGGCGGAGGCGAGCAGTACTTC. Its protein is CATSDPKDGGGGEQYF.